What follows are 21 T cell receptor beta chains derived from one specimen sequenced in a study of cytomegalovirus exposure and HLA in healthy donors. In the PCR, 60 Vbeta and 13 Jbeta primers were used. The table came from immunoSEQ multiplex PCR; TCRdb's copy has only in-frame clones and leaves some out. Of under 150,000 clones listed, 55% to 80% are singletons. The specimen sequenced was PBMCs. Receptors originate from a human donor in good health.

CDR3 coding DNA: TGCGCCAGCAGCCATGGGGGGGGGCTCTCTGGAAACACCATATATTTT. Protein sequence: CASSHGGGLSGNTIYF. The chain joins TRBV4-1 to TRBJ1-3, with D possibly TRBD1 on 6 matching bases. CDR1 and CDR2 (germline): MGHRA, YSYEKL. Trimming cost V 3 bases and J 0 bases, with 12 bases left between them. The CDR3 contains 16 residues.

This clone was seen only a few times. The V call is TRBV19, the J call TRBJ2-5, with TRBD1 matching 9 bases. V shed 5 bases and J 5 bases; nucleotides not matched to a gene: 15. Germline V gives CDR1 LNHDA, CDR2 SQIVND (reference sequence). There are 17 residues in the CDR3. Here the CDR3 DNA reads TGTGCCAGTAGTCCGTTTCAACCCACAGGGGGCCGGGAGACCCAGTACTTC. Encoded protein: CASSPFQPTGGRETQYF.

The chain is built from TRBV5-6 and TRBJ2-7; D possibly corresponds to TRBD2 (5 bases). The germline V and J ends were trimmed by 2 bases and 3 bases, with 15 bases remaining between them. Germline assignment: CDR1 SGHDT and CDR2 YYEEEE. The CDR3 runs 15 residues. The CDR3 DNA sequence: TGTGCCAGCAGCTTACCCCCCGGACTGGACTACGAGCAGTACTTC. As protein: CASSLPPGLDYEQYF. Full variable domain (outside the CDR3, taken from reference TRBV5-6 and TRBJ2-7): DAGVTQSPTHLIKTRGQQVTLRCSPKSGHDTVSWYQQALGQGPQFIFQYYEEEERQRGNFPDRFSGHQFPNYSSELNVNALLLGDSALYLCASSLPPGLDYEQYFGPGTRLTVT.

DNA for the CDR3: TGTGCCAGCAGCACGACAGGGGGACCCTACGAGCAGTACTTC. Amino acids: CASSTTGGPYEQYF. This chain connects TRBV14 to TRBJ2-7, with 9 bases identical to TRBD1. J was trimmed by 2 bases and V by 5 bases; bases with no gene match: 4. Germline loops: CDR1 SGHDN, CDR2 FVKESK. This CDR3 has 14 residues.

DNA for the CDR3: TGTGCCAGCAGCCGGGACAGGGACGAGCAGTACTTC. The encoded protein is CASSRDRDEQYF. The chain uses TRBV5-4 and TRBJ2-5, with 9 bases aligning to TRBD1. The DNA matches TRBJ2-7 better at its end, which makes the J call doubtful. Per the germline V gene, CDR1 is SGHNT and CDR2 is YYREEE (reference sequence). The CDR3 has 12 amino acids.

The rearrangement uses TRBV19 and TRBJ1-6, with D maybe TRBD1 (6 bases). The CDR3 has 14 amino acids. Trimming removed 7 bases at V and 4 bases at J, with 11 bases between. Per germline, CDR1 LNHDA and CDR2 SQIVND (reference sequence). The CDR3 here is CASILGQYNSPLHF. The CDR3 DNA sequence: TGTGCCAGTATCCTCGGACAGTATAATTCACCCCTCCACTTT.

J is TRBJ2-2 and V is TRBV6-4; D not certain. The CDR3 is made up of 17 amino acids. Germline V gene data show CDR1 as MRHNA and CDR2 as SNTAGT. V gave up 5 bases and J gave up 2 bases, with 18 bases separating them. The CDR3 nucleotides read TGTGCCAGCAGTTTCCTCCGCCCCTCTCTAAACACCGGGGAGCTGTTTTTT. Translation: CASSFLRPSLNTGELFF.

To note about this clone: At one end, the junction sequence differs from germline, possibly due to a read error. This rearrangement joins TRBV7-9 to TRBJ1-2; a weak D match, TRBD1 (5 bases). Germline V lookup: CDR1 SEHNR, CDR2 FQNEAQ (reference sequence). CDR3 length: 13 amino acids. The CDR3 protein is CSSSPRTRKGYTF. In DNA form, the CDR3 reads TGTTCCAGCAGCCCGCGGACAAGGAAGGGCTACACCTTC.

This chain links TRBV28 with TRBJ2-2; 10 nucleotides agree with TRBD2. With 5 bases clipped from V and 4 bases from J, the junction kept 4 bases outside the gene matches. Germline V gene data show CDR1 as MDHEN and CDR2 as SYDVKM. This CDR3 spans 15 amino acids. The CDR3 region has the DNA TGTGCCAGCAGTCTGCCTAGCGGGGGCACCGGGGAGCTGTTTTTT. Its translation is CASSLPSGGTGELFF.

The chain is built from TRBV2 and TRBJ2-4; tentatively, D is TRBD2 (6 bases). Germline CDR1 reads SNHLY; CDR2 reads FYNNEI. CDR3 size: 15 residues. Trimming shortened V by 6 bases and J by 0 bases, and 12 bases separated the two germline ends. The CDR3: CASRETSLAKNIQYF. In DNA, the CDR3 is TGTGCCAGCAGAGAAACTAGCCTAGCCAAAAACATTCAGTACTTC.

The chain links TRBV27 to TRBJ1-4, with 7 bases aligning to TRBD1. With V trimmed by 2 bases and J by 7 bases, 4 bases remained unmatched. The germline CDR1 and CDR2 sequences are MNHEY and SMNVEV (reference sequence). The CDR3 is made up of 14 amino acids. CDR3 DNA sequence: TGTGCCAGCAGTTTAGTCGGGACAGTTGAAAAACTGTTTTTT. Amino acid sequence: CASSLVGTVEKLFF.

CDR3 amino acids: CASSESRFPPYEQYF. The CDR3 bases are TGCGCCAGCAGTGAGTCACGGTTCCCCCCCTACGAGCAGTACTTC. This chain uses TRBV10-1 with TRBJ2-7; the D is unclear. Trimming cost V 0 bases and J 2 bases, with 11 bases left between them. CDR1 and CDR2 (germline): WNHNN, SYGVQD (reference sequence). The CDR3 consists of 15 residues.

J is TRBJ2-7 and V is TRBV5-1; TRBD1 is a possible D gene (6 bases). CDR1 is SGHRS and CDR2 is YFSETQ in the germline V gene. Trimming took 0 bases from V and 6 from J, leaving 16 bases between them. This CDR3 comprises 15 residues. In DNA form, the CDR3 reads TGCGCCAGCAGCTTGGCTCCAGGGGTTTCAGGCGAGCAGTACTTC. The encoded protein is CASSLAPGVSGEQYF.

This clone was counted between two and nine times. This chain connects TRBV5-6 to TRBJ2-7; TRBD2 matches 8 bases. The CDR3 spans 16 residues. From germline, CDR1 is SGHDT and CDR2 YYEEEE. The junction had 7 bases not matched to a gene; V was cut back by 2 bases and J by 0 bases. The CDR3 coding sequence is TGTGCCAGCAGCTTCGGCCTAGCGGGCCTCTCCTACGAGCAGTACTTC. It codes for CASSFGLAGLSYEQYF.

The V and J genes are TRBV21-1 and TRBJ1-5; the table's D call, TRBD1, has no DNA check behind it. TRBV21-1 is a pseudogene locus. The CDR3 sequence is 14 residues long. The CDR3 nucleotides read TGTGCCAGCAGCCCGCGGACACTAAATCAGCCCCAGCATTTT. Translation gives CASSPRTLNQPQHF.

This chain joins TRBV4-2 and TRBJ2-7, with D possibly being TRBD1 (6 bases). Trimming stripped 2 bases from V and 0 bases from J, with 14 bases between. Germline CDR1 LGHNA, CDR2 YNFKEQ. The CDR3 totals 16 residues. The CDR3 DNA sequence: TGTGCCAGCAGCCAAAGTTTCGGACAGAACTCCTACGAGCAGTACTTC. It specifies CASSQSFGQNSYEQYF.

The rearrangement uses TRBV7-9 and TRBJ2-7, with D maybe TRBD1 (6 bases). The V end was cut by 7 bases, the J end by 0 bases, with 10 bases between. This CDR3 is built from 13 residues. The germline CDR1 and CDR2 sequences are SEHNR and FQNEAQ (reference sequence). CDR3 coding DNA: TGTGCCAGCAACCGGGACAACTCCTACGAGCAGTACTTC. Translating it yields CASNRDNSYEQYF.

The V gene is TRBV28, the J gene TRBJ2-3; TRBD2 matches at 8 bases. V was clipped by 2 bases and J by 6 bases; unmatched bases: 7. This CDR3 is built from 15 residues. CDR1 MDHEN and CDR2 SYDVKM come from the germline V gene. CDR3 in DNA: TGTGCCAGCAGTTTAGTGGGACTAGTTAGGGATACGCAGTATTTT. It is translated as CASSLVGLVRDTQYF. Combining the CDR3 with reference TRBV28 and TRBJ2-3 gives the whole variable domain DVKVTQSSRYLVKRTGEKVFLECVQDMDHENMFWYRQDPGLGLRLIYFSYDVKMKEKGDIPEGYSVSREKKERFSLILESASTNQTSMYLCASSLVGLVRDTQYFGPGTRLTVL.

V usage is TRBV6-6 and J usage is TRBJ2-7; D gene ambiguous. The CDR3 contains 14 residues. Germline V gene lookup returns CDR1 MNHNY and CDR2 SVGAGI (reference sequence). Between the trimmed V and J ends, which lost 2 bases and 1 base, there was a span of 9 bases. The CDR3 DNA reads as TGTGCCAGCAGTTACACAGCTGGATCCTACGAGCAGTACTTC. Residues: CASSYTAGSYEQYF.

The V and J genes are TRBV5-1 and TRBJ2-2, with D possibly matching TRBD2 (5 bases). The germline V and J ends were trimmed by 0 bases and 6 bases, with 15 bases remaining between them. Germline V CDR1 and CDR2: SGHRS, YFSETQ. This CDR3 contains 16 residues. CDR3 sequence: CASSLEDGVWAGELFF. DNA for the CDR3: TGCGCCAGCAGCTTGGAAGACGGGGTTTGGGCCGGGGAGCTGTTTTTT.

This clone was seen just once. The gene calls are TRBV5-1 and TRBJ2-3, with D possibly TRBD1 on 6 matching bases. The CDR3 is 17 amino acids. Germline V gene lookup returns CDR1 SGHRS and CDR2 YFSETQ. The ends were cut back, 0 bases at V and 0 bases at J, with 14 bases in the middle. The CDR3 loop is CASSLGTATISTDTQYF. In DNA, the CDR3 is TGCGCCAGCAGCTTGGGGACAGCGACTATTAGCACAGATACGCAGTATTTT.